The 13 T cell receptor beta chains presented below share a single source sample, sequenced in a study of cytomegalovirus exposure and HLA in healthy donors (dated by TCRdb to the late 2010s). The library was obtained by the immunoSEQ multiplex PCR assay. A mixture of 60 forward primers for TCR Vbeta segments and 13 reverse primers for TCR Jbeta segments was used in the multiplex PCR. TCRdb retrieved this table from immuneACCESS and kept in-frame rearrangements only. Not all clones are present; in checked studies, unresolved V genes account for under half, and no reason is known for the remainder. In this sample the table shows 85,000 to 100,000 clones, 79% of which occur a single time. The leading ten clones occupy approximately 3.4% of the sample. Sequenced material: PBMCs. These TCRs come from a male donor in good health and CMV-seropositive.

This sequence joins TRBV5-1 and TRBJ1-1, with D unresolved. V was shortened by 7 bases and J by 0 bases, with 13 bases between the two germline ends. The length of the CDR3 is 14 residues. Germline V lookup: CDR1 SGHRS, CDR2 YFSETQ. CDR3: CASREHGMNTEAFF. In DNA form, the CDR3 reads TGCGCCAGCCGGGAACACGGCATGAACACTGAAGCTTTCTTT.

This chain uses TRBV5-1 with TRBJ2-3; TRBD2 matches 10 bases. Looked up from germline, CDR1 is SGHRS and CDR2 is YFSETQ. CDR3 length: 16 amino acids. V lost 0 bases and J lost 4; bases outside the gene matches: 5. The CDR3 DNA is TGCGCCAGCAGCTTGGTTAGCGGGGGGCATCCAGATACGCAGTATTTT. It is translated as CASSLVSGGHPDTQYF.

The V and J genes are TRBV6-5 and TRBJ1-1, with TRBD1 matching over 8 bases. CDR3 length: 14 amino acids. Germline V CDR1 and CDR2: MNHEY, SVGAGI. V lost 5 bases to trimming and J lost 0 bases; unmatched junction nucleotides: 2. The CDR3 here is CASSHRGMNTEAFF. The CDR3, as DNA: TGTGCCAGCAGTCACAGGGGGATGAACACTGAAGCTTTCTTT.

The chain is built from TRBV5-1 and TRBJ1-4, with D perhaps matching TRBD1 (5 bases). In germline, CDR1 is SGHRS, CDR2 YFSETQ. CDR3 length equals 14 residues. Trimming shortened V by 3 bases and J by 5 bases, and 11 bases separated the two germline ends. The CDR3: CASSSGRGNEKLFF. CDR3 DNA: TGCGCCAGCAGCTCAGGACGGGGGAATGAAAAACTGTTTTTT.

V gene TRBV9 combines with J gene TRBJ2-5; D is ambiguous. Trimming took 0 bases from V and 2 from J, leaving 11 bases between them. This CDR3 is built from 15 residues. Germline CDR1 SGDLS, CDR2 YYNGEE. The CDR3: CASSVDGFQQETQYF. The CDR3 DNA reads TGTGCCAGCAGCGTAGACGGGTTTCAACAAGAGACCCAGTACTTC.

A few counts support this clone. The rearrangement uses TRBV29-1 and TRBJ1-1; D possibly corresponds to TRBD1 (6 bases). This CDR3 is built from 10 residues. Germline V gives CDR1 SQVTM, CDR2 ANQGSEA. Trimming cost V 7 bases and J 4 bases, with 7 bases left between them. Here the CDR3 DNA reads TGCAGCGGCAGGGGCACTGAAGCTTTCTTT. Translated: CSGRGTEAFF.

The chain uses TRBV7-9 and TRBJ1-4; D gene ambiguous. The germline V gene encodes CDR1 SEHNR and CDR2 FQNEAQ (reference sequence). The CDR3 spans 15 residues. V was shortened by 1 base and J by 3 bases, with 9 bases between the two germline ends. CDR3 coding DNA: TGTGCCAGCAGCTTAGAAACAGTTCCTAATGAAAAACTGTTTTTT. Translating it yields CASSLETVPNEKLFF.

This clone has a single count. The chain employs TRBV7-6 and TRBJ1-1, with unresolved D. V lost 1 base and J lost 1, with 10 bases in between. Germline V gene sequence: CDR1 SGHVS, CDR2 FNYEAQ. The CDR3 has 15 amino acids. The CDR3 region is CASSLEVGENTEAFF. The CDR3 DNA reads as TGTGCCAGCAGCTTAGAAGTGGGAGAGAACACTGAAGCTTTCTTT. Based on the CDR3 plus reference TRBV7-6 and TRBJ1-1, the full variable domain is GAGVSQSPRYKVTKRGQDVALRCDPISGHVSLYWYRQALGQGPEFLTYFNYEAQQDKSGLPNDRFSAERPEGSISTLTIQRTEQRDSAMYRCASSLEVGENTEAFFGQGTRLTVV.

The CDR3 here is CAWNRVVRTDTQYF. The DNA for the CDR3 is TGTGCCTGGAACAGGGTGGTTCGCACAGATACGCAGTATTTT. V and J are TRBV30 and TRBJ2-3, with D perhaps matching TRBD1 (6 bases). This CDR3 comprises 14 residues. The V end was cut by 4 bases, the J end by 1 base, with 12 bases between. The V gene's germline CDR1 is GTSNPN and CDR2 SVGIG (reference sequence).

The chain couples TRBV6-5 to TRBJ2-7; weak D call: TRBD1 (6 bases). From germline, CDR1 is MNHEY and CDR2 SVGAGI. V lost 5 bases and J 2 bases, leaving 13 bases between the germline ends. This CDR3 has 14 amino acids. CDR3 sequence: CASSPPGQTYEQYF. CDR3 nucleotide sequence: TGTGCCAGCAGTCCCCCCGGACAGACCTACGAGCAGTACTTC.

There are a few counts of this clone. The CDR3 is CASSVGRTDTQYF. As DNA, the CDR3 is TGTGCCAGCAGTGTGGGGCGCACAGATACGCAGTATTTT. The chain links TRBV6-5 to TRBJ2-3; TRBD1 might be the D (5 bases). In germline, CDR1 is MNHEY, CDR2 SVGAGI. The V end lost 5 bases, the J end lost 1 base, and 7 bases lay between the germline ends. This CDR3 region has 13 residues.

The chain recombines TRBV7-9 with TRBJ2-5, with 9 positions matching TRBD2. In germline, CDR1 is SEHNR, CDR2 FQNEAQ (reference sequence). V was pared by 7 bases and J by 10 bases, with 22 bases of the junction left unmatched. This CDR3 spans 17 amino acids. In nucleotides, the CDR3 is TGTGCCAGCACGGGACCTGTCCAGCGGGGGGCCGGGGTGGTCCAGTACTTC. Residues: CASTGPVQRGAGVVQYF.

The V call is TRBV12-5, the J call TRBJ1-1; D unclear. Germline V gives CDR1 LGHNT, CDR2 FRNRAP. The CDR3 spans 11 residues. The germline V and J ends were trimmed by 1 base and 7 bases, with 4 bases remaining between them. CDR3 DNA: TGTGCTAGTGGTTTGGCTATTGAAGCTTTCTTT. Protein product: CASGLAIEAFF.